A single sample is the source of the 27 T cell receptor beta chains below, sequenced in a study of OX40 agonist ivuxolimab in advanced cancers. The method was immunoSEQ multiplex PCR; TCRdb's version includes in-frame clones alone and lacks a portion of them. The repertoire includes more than 9,000 clones, just under 75% of them detected once, and around 38% sits in the top ten. The source material was CD4+ or CD8+ T cells sorted from blood, sampled in a trial of the OX40 agonist ivuxolimab. The receptor source for this set is an adult with an advanced solid tumor such as melanoma, head and neck, liver or kidney cancer.

The CDR3 nucleotides are TGTGCCAGCAGGGAGATAGCGACTAGCGGGAGGGCTGGCACAGATACGCAGTATTTT. It translates to CASREIATSGRAGTDTQYF. The V and J genes are TRBV27 and TRBJ2-3; 14 bases map to TRBD2. The germline V gene has CDR1 MNHEY and CDR2 SMNVEV (reference sequence). This CDR3 is 19 amino acids long. Germline trimming cut 6 bases from V and 1 base from J; bases unmatched to any gene: 12.

This clone appeared a single time. This chain connects TRBV20-1 to TRBJ2-5, with D hard to call. The CDR3 sequence is 11 residues long. From germline, CDR1 is DFQATT and CDR2 SNEGSKA (reference sequence). The germline V and J ends were trimmed by 1 base and 5 bases, with 5 bases remaining between them. The CDR3: CSARGVETQYF. As DNA, the CDR3 is TGCAGTGCTAGAGGGGTGGAGACCCAGTACTTC.

This chain connects TRBV7-2 to TRBJ2-3, with D perhaps TRBD2 (5 bases). This CDR3 is built from 13 residues. Looked up from germline, CDR1 is SGHTA and CDR2 is FQGNSA. V was clipped by 2 bases and J by 3 bases, with 6 bases between them. The CDR3 reads CASSLWETDTQYF. As DNA, the CDR3 is TGTGCCAGCAGCTTATGGGAGACAGATACGCAGTATTTT.

The V and J genes are TRBV10-3 and TRBJ1-4; D not resolved. This CDR3 is built from 14 residues. V was cut by 0 bases and J by 8 bases, with 10 bases left in between. The germline gives CDR1 ENHRY, CDR2 SYGVKD. Here the CDR3 reads CAISESGGREKLFF. The DNA of the CDR3 is TGTGCCATCAGTGAGTCCGGAGGTAGGGAAAAACTGTTTTTT.

The genes are TRBV5-1 and TRBJ2-7, with 7 bases fitting TRBD2. The CDR3 consists of 14 residues. Germline lookup yields CDR1 SGHRS and CDR2 YFSETQ. V lost 3 bases to trimming and J lost 3 bases; unmatched junction nucleotides: 6. The CDR3 loop reads CASSWASGDYEQYF. CDR3 DNA: TGCGCCAGCAGCTGGGCTAGCGGAGACTACGAGCAGTACTTC. Together with reference TRBV5-1 and TRBJ2-7, the CDR3 gives the full variable domain: KAGVTQTPRYLIKTRGQQVTLSCSPISGHRSVSWYQQTPGQGLQFLFEYFSETQRNKGNFPGRFSGRQFSNSRSEMNVSTLELGDSALYLCASSWASGDYEQYFGPGTRLTVT.

This chain links TRBV14 with TRBJ2-1, with 7 bases fitting TRBD2. This CDR3 is built from 14 residues. CDR1 and CDR2 (germline): SGHDN, FVKESK. The V gene end was trimmed by 6 bases and the J gene end by 6 bases; junction bases not matched to a gene: 8. CDR3 sequence: CASRQTSLANEQFF. DNA for the CDR3: TGTGCCAGCAGACAGACTAGCTTAGCCAATGAGCAGTTCTTC.

This chain joins TRBV27 and TRBJ2-3; 8 bases are shared with TRBD2. In germline, CDR1 is MNHEY, CDR2 SMNVEV (reference sequence). The CDR3 contains 15 residues. J lost 8 bases, V lost 0 bases, and 7 bases had no gene match. CDR3 DNA sequence: TGTGCCAGCAGTTTATCCAGCGGGAGTCAAATTACGCAGTATTTT. Translation: CASSLSSGSQITQYF.

This clone is medium-sized in the sample. The CDR3 spells CASSLLQGVEQYF. Written as DNA, the CDR3 is TGTGCCAGCAGTTTATTACAGGGTGTGGAGCAGTACTTC. The chain is built from TRBV28 and TRBJ2-7; D might be TRBD1 (6 bases). This CDR3 has 13 residues. Germline-derived CDR1 and CDR2 are MDHEN and SYDVKM. V gave up 1 base and J gave up 7 bases, with 11 bases separating them.

This sequence joins TRBV2 and TRBJ2-7; 11 positions agree with TRBD2. Germline values: CDR1 SNHLY, CDR2 FYNNEI. The CDR3 consists of 16 residues. The ends lost 6 bases at V and 2 bases at J; junction bases unmatched: 9. The CDR3 DNA is TGTGCCAGCAGGACCACTAGCGGGAGCATCCCCTACGAGCAGTACTTC. Its protein product is CASRTTSGSIPYEQYF.

V and J are TRBV27 and TRBJ1-5; no reliable D call. There are 14 residues in the CDR3. The V end was cut by 2 bases, the J end by 3 bases, with 8 bases between. CDR1 is MNHEY, CDR2 SMNVEV, per germline (reference sequence). CDR3: CASSLGPLNQPQHF. CDR3 nucleotides: TGTGCCAGCAGTTTAGGCCCGCTCAATCAGCCCCAGCATTTT.

The chain has TRBV11-2 and TRBJ2-7; 9 bases map to TRBD1. Germline lookup yields CDR1 SGHAT and CDR2 FQNNGV. The CDR3 covers 16 residues. V lost 1 base and J lost 2; bases outside the gene matches: 6. The chain's CDR3 is CASSLGTGVSPYEQYF. The CDR3 DNA is TGTGCCAGCAGCTTAGGGACAGGGGTCTCCCCCTACGAGCAGTACTTC.

This chain connects TRBV5-4 to TRBJ1-5; D ambiguous. From germline, CDR1 is SGHNT and CDR2 YYREEE (reference sequence). The CDR3 is 11 residues long. With 2 bases removed from V and 4 bases from J, the gap between germline ends came to 1 base. The CDR3 reads CASSLNQPQHF. The CDR3, as DNA: TGTGCCAGCAGCTTAAATCAGCCCCAGCATTTT.

The chain couples TRBV25-1 to TRBJ1-2; perhaps TRBD1 as D (5 bases). Germline values: CDR1 MGHDK, CDR2 SYGVNS. There are 12 residues in the CDR3. V was clipped by 4 bases and J by 14 bases, with 17 bases between them. The CDR3 DNA reads as TGTGCCAGCAGTGTCGGGGCCCATCTACGGACCTTC. It encodes CASSVGAHLRTF.

This clone is medium-sized (0.01 to 0.1%). The chain combines TRBV23-1 with TRBJ2-7, with 10 positions matching TRBD2. Being an ORF, TRBV23-1 has a function that is uncertain. CDR3 length equals 17 residues. The V segment lost 4 bases and the J segment 1 base; nucleotides outside the gene matches: 10. The CDR3 loop reads CASSPPDSGRRSYEQYF. The CDR3 nucleotides are TGCGCCAGCAGTCCCCCGGATAGCGGGAGGAGGTCCTACGAGCAGTACTTC.

V is TRBV9 and J is TRBJ1-1; D is unresolved. Germline V lookup: CDR1 SGDLS, CDR2 YYNGEE. There are 13 residues in the CDR3. Trimming cost V 5 bases and J 5 bases, with 13 bases left between them. The CDR3 reads CASSSPFGTEAFF. The CDR3 DNA reads as TGTGCCAGCAGTTCCCCCTTCGGGACTGAAGCTTTCTTT.

The genes are TRBV6-6 and TRBJ2-1; no clear D. The CDR3 is 12 amino acids. CDR1 is MNHNY, CDR2 SVGAGI, per germline (reference sequence). V was trimmed by 2 bases and J by 7 bases, leaving 6 bases between them. CDR3 in DNA: TGTGCCAGCAGTTACGCGGTAAATGAGCAGTTCTTC. It translates to CASSYAVNEQFF.

The chain is built from TRBV27 and TRBJ1-2; 12 nucleotides match TRBD1. V gave up 5 bases and J gave up 4 bases; unmatched junction bases: 11. This CDR3 region has 17 residues. Per the germline V gene, CDR1 is MNHEY and CDR2 is SMNVEV (reference sequence). The CDR3 nucleotides read TGTGCCAGCAGTAAGGAGGGACAGGGGGCATGGGGCTATGGCTACACCTTC. The encoded protein is CASSKEGQGAWGYGYTF.

The CDR3 region has the DNA TGCGCCAGCAGCCCCCTACTAGCGGGTCCGACGGATACGCAGTATTTT. Translated, it gives CASSPLLAGPTDTQYF. The chain couples TRBV4-3 to TRBJ2-3, with 9 nucleotides matching TRBD2. The CDR3 is made up of 16 amino acids. Germline V gene lookup returns CDR1 LGHNA and CDR2 YSLEER. Trimming removed 4 bases from V and 6 bases from J; junction bases left unmatched: 11.

By frequency in the sample, this clone is medium-sized. V gene TRBV19 combines with J gene TRBJ1-2; 8 bases are a match to TRBD1. Losses at the gene ends were 3 bases for V and 4 bases for J; bases not matched to a gene: 4. CDR1 and CDR2 (germline): LNHDA, SQIVND (reference sequence). The CDR3 consists of 14 residues. The DNA of the CDR3 is TGTGCCAGTAGTATGGGGACAGGTACCTATGGCTACACCTTC. It specifies CASSMGTGTYGYTF.

V usage is TRBV28 and J usage is TRBJ1-1; D is possibly TRBD1 (5 bases). The CDR3 consists of 15 residues. Germline V CDR1 and CDR2: MDHEN, SYDVKM. Trimming took 5 bases from V and 0 from J, leaving 13 bases between them. The CDR3 reads CASSQPRDLNTEAFF. The CDR3 coding sequence is TGTGCCAGCAGTCAACCCCGGGACTTGAACACTGAAGCTTTCTTT.

J is TRBJ2-1 and V is TRBV4-1, with D hard to call. Germline CDR1 MGHRA, CDR2 YSYEKL. Trimming stripped 1 base from V and 10 bases from J, with 14 bases between. This CDR3 region has 14 residues. CDR3 nucleotide sequence: TGCGCCAGCAGCCAAGTCGGCCTACCCAGGGAGCAGTTCTTC. Protein: CASSQVGLPREQFF.

The chain employs TRBV7-6 and TRBJ2-7; no definite D call. Trimming removed 5 bases at V and 3 bases at J, with 11 bases between. The germline CDR1 and CDR2 sequences are SGHVS and FNYEAQ. CDR3 size: 13 residues. The CDR3 sequence: CASSNAPNYEQYF. Written as DNA, the CDR3 is TGTGCCAGCAGCAACGCCCCCAACTACGAGCAGTACTTC.

This clone was seen a few times. V gene TRBV12-2 combines with J gene TRBJ2-2. TRBV12-2 is listed as a pseudogene. The CDR3 totals 17 residues. CDR3 protein: CASRLVFGFANTGELFF. The DNA for the CDR3 is TGTGCAAGTCGCTTAGTCTTTGGTTTCGCGAACACCGGGGAGCTGTTTTTT.

The chain uses TRBV29-1 and TRBJ2-5; no firm D call. The length of the CDR3 is 11 residues. Trimming stripped 8 bases from V and 5 bases from J, with 12 bases between. Germline values: CDR1 SQVTM, CDR2 ANQGSEA. CDR3 DNA: TGCAGCCCCTGGGCGGAGGAGACCCAGTACTTC. Protein sequence: CSPWAEETQYF.

The chain has TRBV5-5 and TRBJ1-1; tentative D call: TRBD1 (6 bases). Germline CDR1 SGHKS, CDR2 YYEKEE (reference sequence). The CDR3 is 11 residues long. V lost 5 bases and J 8 bases, leaving 10 bases between the germline ends. CDR3 residues: CASRIGTEAFF. In DNA, the CDR3 is TGTGCCAGCAGAATCGGGACAGAAGCTTTCTTT. The full variable domain, completed using reference TRBV5-5 and TRBJ1-1, is DAGVTQSPTHLIKTRGQQVTLRCSPISGHKSVSWYQQVLGQGPQFIFQYYEKEERGRGNFPDRFSARQFPNYSSELNVNALLLGDSALYLCASRIGTEAFFGQGTRLTVV.

This rearrangement joins TRBV27 to TRBJ2-5; maybe TRBD1 (5 bases). This CDR3 has 12 amino acids. Trimming removed 6 bases at V and 3 bases at J, with 8 bases between. Germline V gene data show CDR1 as MNHEY and CDR2 as SMNVEV (reference sequence). CDR3 amino acids: CASRGLEETQYF. The CDR3 DNA follows: TGTGCCAGCAGGGGGCTAGAAGAGACCCAGTACTTC.

The gene calls are TRBV11-3 and TRBJ2-7; TRBD1 agrees at 9 bases. CDR3 length: 14 amino acids. Germline V lookup: CDR1 SGHNT, CDR2 YENEEA. V dropped 4 bases and J dropped 3; count of bases not matched to a gene: 4. The CDR3 loop is CASSSGTGFYEQYF. The CDR3 DNA reads TGTGCCAGCAGCTCCGGGACAGGGTTCTACGAGCAGTACTTC.